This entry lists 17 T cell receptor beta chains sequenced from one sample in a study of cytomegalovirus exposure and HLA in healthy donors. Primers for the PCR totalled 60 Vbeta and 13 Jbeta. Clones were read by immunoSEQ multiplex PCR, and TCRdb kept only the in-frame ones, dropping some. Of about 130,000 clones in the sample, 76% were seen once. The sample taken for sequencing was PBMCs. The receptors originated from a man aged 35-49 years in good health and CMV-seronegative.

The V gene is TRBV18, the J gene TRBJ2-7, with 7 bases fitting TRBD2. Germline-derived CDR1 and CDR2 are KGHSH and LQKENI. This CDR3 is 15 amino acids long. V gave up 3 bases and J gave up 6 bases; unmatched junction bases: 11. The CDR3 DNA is TGTGCCAGCTCACCTTCCGCGGGGGTGGAGAGCGAGCAGTACTTC. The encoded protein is CASSPSAGVESEQYF.

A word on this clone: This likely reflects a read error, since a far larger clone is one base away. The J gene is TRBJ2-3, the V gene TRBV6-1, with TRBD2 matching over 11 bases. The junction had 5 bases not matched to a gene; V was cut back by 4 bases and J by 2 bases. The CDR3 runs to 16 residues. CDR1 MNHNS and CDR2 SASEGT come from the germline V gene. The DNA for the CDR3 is TGTGCCAGCAGTGCCGGGACTAGCGGTGCCACAGATACGCAGTATTTT. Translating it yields CASSAGTSGATDTQYF.

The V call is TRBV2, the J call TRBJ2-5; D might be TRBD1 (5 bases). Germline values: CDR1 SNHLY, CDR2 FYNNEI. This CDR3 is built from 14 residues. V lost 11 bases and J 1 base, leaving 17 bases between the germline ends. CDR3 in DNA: TGTGCCGGCTCTTTAGACAGATCCCAAGAGACCCAGTACTTC. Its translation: CAGSLDRSQETQYF.

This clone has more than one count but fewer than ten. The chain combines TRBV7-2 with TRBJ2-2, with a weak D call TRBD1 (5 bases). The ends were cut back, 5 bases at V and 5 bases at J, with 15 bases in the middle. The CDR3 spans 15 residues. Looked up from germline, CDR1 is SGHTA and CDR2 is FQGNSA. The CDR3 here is CASSPQGIGTGELFF. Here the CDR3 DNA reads TGTGCCAGCAGCCCCCAGGGAATAGGTACCGGGGAGCTGTTTTTT.

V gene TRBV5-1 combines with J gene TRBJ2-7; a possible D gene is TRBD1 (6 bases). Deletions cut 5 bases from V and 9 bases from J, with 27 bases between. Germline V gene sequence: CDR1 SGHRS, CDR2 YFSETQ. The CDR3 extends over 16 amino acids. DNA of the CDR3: TGCGCCAGCAGGCCGACAGGATCTTACTCCAACGGAGGGCAGTACTTC. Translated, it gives CASRPTGSYSNGGQYF.

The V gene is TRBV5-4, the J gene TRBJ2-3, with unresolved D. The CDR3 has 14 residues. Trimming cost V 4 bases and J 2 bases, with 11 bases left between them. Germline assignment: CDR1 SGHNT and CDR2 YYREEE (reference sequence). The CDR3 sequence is CASSTQKNTDTQYF. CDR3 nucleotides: TGTGCCAGCAGCACCCAGAAAAACACAGATACGCAGTATTTT.

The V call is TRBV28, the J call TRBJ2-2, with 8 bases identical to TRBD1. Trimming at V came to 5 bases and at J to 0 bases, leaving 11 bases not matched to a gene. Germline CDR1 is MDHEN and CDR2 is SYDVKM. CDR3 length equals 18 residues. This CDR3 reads CASSTLRQGRTNTGELFF. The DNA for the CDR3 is TGTGCCAGCAGTACCCTCCGACAGGGGCGAACGAACACCGGGGAGCTGTTTTTT.

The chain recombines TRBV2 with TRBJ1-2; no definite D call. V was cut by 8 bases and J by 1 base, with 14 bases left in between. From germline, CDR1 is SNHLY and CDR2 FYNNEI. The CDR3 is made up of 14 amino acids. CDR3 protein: CASSREAVNYGYTF. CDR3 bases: TGTGCCAGCTCCCGTGAGGCAGTTAACTATGGCTACACCTTC. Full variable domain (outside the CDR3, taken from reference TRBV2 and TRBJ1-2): EPEVTQTPSHQVTQMGQEVILRCVPISNHLYFYWYRQILGQKVEFLVSFYNNEISEKSEIFDDQFSVERPDGSNFTLKIRSTKLEDSAMYFCASSREAVNYGYTFGSGTRLTVV.

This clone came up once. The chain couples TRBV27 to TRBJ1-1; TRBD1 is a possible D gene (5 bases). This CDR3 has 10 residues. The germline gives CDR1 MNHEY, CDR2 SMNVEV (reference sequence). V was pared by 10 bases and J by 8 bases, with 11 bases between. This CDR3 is CATSSGEAFF. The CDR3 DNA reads TGTGCCACCTCGTCAGGGGAAGCTTTCTTT.

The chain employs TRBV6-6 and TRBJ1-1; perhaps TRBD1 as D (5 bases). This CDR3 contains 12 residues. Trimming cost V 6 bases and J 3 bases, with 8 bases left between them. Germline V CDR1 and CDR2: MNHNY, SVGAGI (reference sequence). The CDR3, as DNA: TGTGCCAGCAGGGCCAGGGACACTGAAGCTTTCTTT. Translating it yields CASRARDTEAFF.

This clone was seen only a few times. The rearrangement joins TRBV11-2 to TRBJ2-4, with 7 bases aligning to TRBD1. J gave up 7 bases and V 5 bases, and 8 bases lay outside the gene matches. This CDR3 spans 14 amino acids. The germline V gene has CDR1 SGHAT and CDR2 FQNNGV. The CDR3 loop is CASSPSTGQNIQYF. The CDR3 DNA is TGTGCCAGCAGCCCCTCGACAGGGCAGAACATTCAGTACTTC.

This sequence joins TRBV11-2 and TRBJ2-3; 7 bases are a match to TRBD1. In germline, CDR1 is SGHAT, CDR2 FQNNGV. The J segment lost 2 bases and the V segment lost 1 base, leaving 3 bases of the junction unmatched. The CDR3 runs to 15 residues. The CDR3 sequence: CASSLGDRATDTQYF. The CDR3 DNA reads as TGTGCCAGCAGCTTAGGGGACAGAGCCACAGATACGCAGTATTTT.

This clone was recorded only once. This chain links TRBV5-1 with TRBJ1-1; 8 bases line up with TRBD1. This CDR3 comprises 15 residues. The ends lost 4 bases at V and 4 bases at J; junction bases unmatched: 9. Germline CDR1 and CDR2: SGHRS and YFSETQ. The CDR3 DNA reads TGCGCCAGCAGCCCGACAGGGGTGGGAGGCACTGAAGCTTTCTTT. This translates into CASSPTGVGGTEAFF.

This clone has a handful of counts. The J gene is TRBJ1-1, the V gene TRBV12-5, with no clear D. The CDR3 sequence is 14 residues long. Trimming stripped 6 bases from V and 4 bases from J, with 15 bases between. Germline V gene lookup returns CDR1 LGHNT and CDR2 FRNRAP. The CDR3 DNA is TGTGCTAGTGGAATAGAACTGTCGGGCACTGAAGCTTTCTTT. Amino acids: CASGIELSGTEAFF.

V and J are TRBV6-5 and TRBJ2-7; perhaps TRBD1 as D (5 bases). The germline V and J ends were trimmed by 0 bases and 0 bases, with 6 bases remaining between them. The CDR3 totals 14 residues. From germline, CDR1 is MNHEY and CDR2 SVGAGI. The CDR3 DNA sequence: TGTGCCAGCAGTTACTCGGACAACTCCTACGAGCAGTACTTC. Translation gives CASSYSDNSYEQYF.

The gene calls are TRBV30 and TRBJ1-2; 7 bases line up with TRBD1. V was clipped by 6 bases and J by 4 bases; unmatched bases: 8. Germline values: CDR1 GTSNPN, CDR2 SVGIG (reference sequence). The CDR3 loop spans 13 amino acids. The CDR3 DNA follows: TGTGCCTGTGAAAGGGACAGCCCCTATGGCTACACCTTC. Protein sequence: CACERDSPYGYTF.

The CDR3 spells CARSTRTYLKAFF. The CDR3 nucleotides are TGTGCCAGAAGCACGCGGACATACCTGAAAGCTTTCTTT. The chain combines TRBV7-5 with TRBJ1-1; the table's D call, TRBD1, has no DNA check behind it. TRBV7-5 is a recognized pseudogene. The CDR3 has 13 amino acids.